This TCR beta chain is from a study of blood T cell repertoires in COVID-19. Overall study context: Sources were T cells, B-cell-depleted T cells, or PBMCs; the material itself was cDNA or gDNA.

Participant reports of clinical history set cohort assignment. Participants classified as exposed had met a COVID-19 case within 2 weeks before study entry. The germline V gene encodes CDR1 LGHDT and CDR2 YNNKEL (reference sequence). Trimming removed 5 bases from V and 2 bases from J, with 9 bases in between. This CDR3 has 13 amino acids. As handled by the study authors: Scientists estimated how many nucleated cells there were by amplifying reference gene primers. This table comes from immunoSEQ multiplex PCR, and its TCRdb copy is limited to in-frame clones, with some not included. That table gives V, J and clone size, and the DNA gave D and trimming. The table records fewer than 250,000 clones, around 91% of them present only once.

Sequencing input: PBMCs or T cells enriched from blood (not recorded which). The chain combines TRBV3-1 (or the pseudogene TRBV3-2) with TRBJ2-5; D is unclear. The origin of this receptor is a man aged 25-45 years who had been exposed to COVID-19. Here the CDR3 reads CASSYGPQETQYF. DNA of the CDR3: TGTGCCAGCAGCTATGGCCCGCAAGAGACCCAGTACTTC.